This T cell receptor beta chain derives from a study of long-term antiretroviral therapy in people with HIV. Whole-study results and caveats: ART adherence, viral resistance and therapy changes were not recorded. Repertoires with HIV possessed tighter CDR3 length spans than those of controls. Before ART, certain clones expanded, and these dominated the repertoire at all time points.

Investigators performed immunoSEQ version v3.0 at survey level. Measured with immunoSEQ multiplex PCR; TCRdb has only the in-frame clones, and not every one. The sample has 20,000 to 30,000 clones; around 82% are singletons. The CDR3 runs to 15 residues. Trimming stripped 3 bases from V and 1 base from J, with 14 bases between. Germline V gene data show CDR1 as SGHRS and CDR2 as YFSETQ. Each HIV-infected participant was given treatment in the United States. About this clone itself: Its antigen is not identified.

The specimen was unsorted PBMCs, collected 3 years after starting antiretroviral therapy. V usage is TRBV5-1 and J usage is TRBJ2-7; D ambiguous. This TCR came from a young man with HIV. Written as DNA, the CDR3 is TGCGCCAGCAGCTGGGCGGCGGCCACTTCCTACGAGCAGTACTTC. Translated: CASSWAAATSYEQYF.